This TCR beta chain was captured by sequencing in a study of identical twins. This clonotype has more than one count but fewer than ten. The V and J ends lost 0 bases and 4 bases, in that order; junction bases with no gene match: 4. The length of the CDR3 is 15 residues. Germline V gene data show CDR1 as ENHRY and CDR2 as SYGVKD. Each CDR3 protein gets one entry after TCRdb re-called the 5' RACE reads with MiXCR. The sample records more than 250,000 distinct CDR3 sequences, more than 6.5% being singletons. This sample was also put to use in a study of yellow fever vaccine responses in identical twins.

The sequenced sample consisted of memory (CD45RO+) T cells sorted from blood. This receptor was identified in a young woman in good health. The rearrangement links TRBV10-3 to TRBJ1-2; TRBD1 aligns across 8 bases. This CDR3 is CAISESGRGPYGYTF. The CDR3 DNA reads TGTGCCATCAGTGAGTCGGGCAGGGGGCCCTATGGCTACACCTTC.